This TCR beta chain is from a study of patients and donors after allogeneic stem cell transplantation. V was shortened by 0 bases and J by 8 bases, with 19 bases between the two germline ends. The CDR3 has 16 amino acids. Germline-derived CDR1 and CDR2 are MGHRA and YSYEKL. In its sample, this clonotype was seen many times. Each CDR3 protein is one row after TCRdb ran MiXCR on the RT-PCR reads. Of tens of thousands of distinct CDR3 sequences in the sample, less than 5% are singletons; the top ten hold approximately 2.5%. The receptor's source is a human donor who was either an allogeneic HSCT recipient or a stem cell or donor lymphocyte infusion donor (not recorded which). It is not recorded whose cells these are; they may come from a transplant donor. What was sequenced was blood, either unsorted or a sorted T cell fraction (not recorded which). V is TRBV4-1 and J is TRBJ1-2; perhaps TRBD1 as D (6 bases). CDR3 in amino acids: CASSQDRIGGRKGYTF. CDR3 bases: TGCGCCAGCAGCCAAGATCGGATTGGGGGGCGAAAAGGCTACACCTTC.